This paragraph reports one T cell receptor (beta chain). Antigen: not known. These data come from a study of response to subunit inactivated influenza vaccine. Broader study findings: Each seasonal influenza vaccination, the authors suggested, recruits few new T cells.

TCRdb redid the calling of the RT-PCR reads with MiXCR, one entry per CDR3 protein. The sample consists of 650,000 to 700,000 distinct CDR3 sequences, 15% to 19% of them appearing once. There are 13 residues in the CDR3. Germline loops: CDR1 DFQATT, CDR2 SNEGSKA (reference sequence). The V and J ends lost 5 bases and 6 bases respectively, with 16 bases between them. This TCR came from a man aged 45 to 65 who received an inactivated influenza vaccine. Here the sequenced sample was PBMCs from blood, taken 11 to 12 days after vaccination. The rearrangement joins TRBV20-1 to TRBJ1-2; possible D gene TRBD1, 6 bases. The CDR3 DNA is TGCAGTGCTGGCAGGGGCATCGGCGATGGCTACACCTTC. It is translated as CSAGRGIGDGYTF.